This note documents a single T cell receptor (beta chain) sequence. The junction departs from the called germline gene at one end, perhaps through a read error. The sample is drawn from a study of memory CD4+ T cells and cytomegalovirus serostatus. The CDR3 consists of 14 residues. CDR1 and CDR2 from the germline V gene are SSHAT and FNYEAQ (reference sequence). Here immunoSEQ multiplex PCR was the method, and the copy in TCRdb shows in-frame clones only, minus some. The data show some 50,000 clones, with around 70% seen just once and roughly 1.2% held by the top ten. Single viable CD3+CD4+CD8-CD45RO+ cells were sorted as the memory CD4+ T cells. Positive selection with CD4 microbeads enriched total CD4+ T cells.

This clonotype originated in an adult in good health and CMV-seropositive. The sequenced material came from memory CD4+ T cells from blood. This sequence joins TRBV7-7 and TRBJ2-7; weak D call: TRBD1 (6 bases). The CDR3 region has the DNA TGTGCTAGCAGCTTAGCCCAGGGGCCCTACGAGCAGTACTTC. It encodes CASSLAQGPYEQYF.